Detailed here is one T cell receptor beta chain. The source of the sample is a study of blood T cell repertoires in COVID-19. The study assigned cohorts using participant-reported clinical history. The germline V gene has CDR1 SGHDN and CDR2 FVKESK. This CDR3 region has 13 residues. The V gene lost 4 bases and the J gene lost 4 bases, with 8 bases spanning the gap. Repertoires were generated with immunoSEQ multiplex PCR, while TCRdb's copy carries only in-frame clones and drops some. The sample includes a few hundred thousand clones, roughly nine tenths of them seen just once. Sequenced: PBMCs or T cells enriched from blood (not recorded which). This receptor was obtained from a man aged 18 to 35 who had recovered from COVID-19. This chain connects TRBV14 to TRBJ2-1; D not certain. In DNA, the CDR3 is TGTGCCAGCAGCCCTCGTTCGTACAATGAGCAGTTCTTC. Translation: CASSPRSYNEQFF. Combining the CDR3 with reference TRBV14 and TRBJ2-1 gives the whole variable domain EAGVTQFPSHSVIEKGQTVTLRCDPISGHDNLYWYRRVMGKEIKFLLHFVKESKQDESGMPNNRFLAERTGGTYSTLKVQPAELEDSGVYFCASSPRSYNEQFFGPGTRLTVL.